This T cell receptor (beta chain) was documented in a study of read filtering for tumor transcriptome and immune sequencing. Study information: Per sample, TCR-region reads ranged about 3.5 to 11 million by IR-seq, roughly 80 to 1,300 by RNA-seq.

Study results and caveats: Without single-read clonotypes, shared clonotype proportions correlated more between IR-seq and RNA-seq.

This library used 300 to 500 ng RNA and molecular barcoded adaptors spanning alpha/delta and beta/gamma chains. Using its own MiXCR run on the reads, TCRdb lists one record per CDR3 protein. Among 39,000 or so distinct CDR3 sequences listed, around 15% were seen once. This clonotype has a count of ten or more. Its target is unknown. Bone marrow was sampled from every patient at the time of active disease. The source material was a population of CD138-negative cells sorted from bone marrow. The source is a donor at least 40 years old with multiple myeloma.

CDR3 amino acids: CASSRTGAYEQYF. CDR3 coding DNA: TGTGCCAGCAGCCGGACAGGAGCCTACGAGCAGTACTTC. The chain links TRBV11-2 to TRBJ2-7; 7 positions match TRBD1. Trimming cost V 5 bases and J 2 bases; bases outside gene matches: 3. The germline V gene has CDR1 SGHAT and CDR2 FQNNGV. The CDR3 spans 13 residues.